Shown below are 18 T cell receptor beta chains from a single sample sequenced in a study of T cell repertoires in cytomegalovirus infection. Using its own MiXCR run on the reads, TCRdb lists one record per CDR3 protein. Here the sample spans 570,000 or so distinct CDR3 sequences, 40% being singletons. These TCRs' antigens remain unknown. The input for sequencing was cultured PBMCs, taken from culture after CMV antigen stimulation. The source is a human donor in good health (CMV status not recorded). Some clones in this sample may be carry-over from other donors' samples.

This chain connects TRBV11-2 to TRBJ2-2; TRBD1 might be the D (5 bases). The CDR3 length is 15 residues. V was cut by 2 bases and J by 6 bases, with 13 bases left in between. Germline values: CDR1 SGHAT, CDR2 FQNNGV. As DNA, the CDR3 is TGTGCCAGCAGCTTAACAGGTCTAGAGGCCGGGGAGCTGTTTTTT. It specifies CASSLTGLEAGELFF.

V usage is TRBV19 and J usage is TRBJ2-7; possibly TRBD1 for D (5 bases). In germline, CDR1 is LNHDA, CDR2 SQIVND (reference sequence). Trimming took 3 bases from V and 2 from J, leaving 14 bases between them. The CDR3 sequence is 15 residues long. The CDR3 DNA is TGTGCCAGTAGTATGGCGGCTCGACAGACCTACGAGCAGTACTTC. This codes for CASSMAARQTYEQYF.

A few counts support this clonotype. This chain uses TRBV6-1 with TRBJ1-5; D gene unclear. Germline values: CDR1 MNHNS, CDR2 SASEGT. The CDR3 length is 16 residues. The V end was cut by 2 bases, the J end by 4 bases, with 15 bases between. CDR3 nucleotide sequence: TGTGCCAGCAGTGAACCTGGGCCCGGCATAAATCAGCCCCAGCATTTT. This encodes CASSEPGPGINQPQHF.

The chain couples TRBV28 to TRBJ2-5; D is unclear. Germline V gives CDR1 MDHEN, CDR2 SYDVKM. With 5 bases removed from V and 7 bases from J, the gap between germline ends came to 14 bases. The CDR3 runs to 13 residues. CDR3 sequence reads: CASSPPGPGTQYF. The CDR3 DNA is TGTGCCAGCAGTCCACCGGGCCCAGGGACCCAGTACTTC.

The chain carries TRBV28 and TRBJ2-4; D unresolved. Germline V gene lookup returns CDR1 MDHEN and CDR2 SYDVKM. The CDR3 has 16 residues. Trimming pared 3 bases from V and 0 bases from J, leaving 12 bases between. CDR3 in amino acids: CASSFFYSLAKNIQYF. In nucleotides, the CDR3 is TGTGCCAGCAGTTTCTTCTACAGTCTAGCCAAAAACATTCAGTACTTC. Drawing the rest from reference TRBV28 and TRBJ2-4, the complete variable domain is DVKVTQSSRYLVKRTGEKVFLECVQDMDHENMFWYRQDPGLGLRLIYFSYDVKMKEKGDIPEGYSVSREKKERFSLILESASTNQTSMYLCASSFFYSLAKNIQYFGAGTRLSVL.

This clonotype was seen at least ten times. V is TRBV7-8 and J is TRBJ1-5; 8 nucleotides match TRBD1. Unmatched junction bases numbered 13, after V lost 4 bases and J lost 2 bases. The CDR3 contains 18 residues. Germline CDR1 reads SGHVS; CDR2 reads FQNEAQ. Here the CDR3 reads CASSSLAPRGPGNQPQHF. The CDR3 nucleotides read TGTGCCAGCAGCTCCTTAGCCCCCAGGGGGCCGGGCAATCAGCCCCAGCATTTT.

This chain joins TRBV6-1 and TRBJ1-5; possible D gene TRBD1, 6 bases. Germline CDR1 and CDR2: MNHNS and SASEGT. Between the trimmed V and J ends, which lost 8 bases and 3 bases, there was a span of 20 bases. This CDR3 has 16 residues. CDR3 nucleotide sequence: TGTGCCAGCCTTACCAGGGACAACCAGTTCAATCAGCCCCAGCATTTT. Translation gives CASLTRDNQFNQPQHF.

The chain combines TRBV2 with TRBJ2-1; 11 bases map to TRBD2. The length of the CDR3 is 18 residues. V lost 9 bases to trimming and J lost 2 bases; unmatched junction nucleotides: 15. Looked up from germline, CDR1 is SNHLY and CDR2 is FYNNEI. The CDR3: CARYGVTSGERPYNEQFF. CDR3 in DNA: TGTGCCAGGTACGGAGTGACTAGCGGGGAGAGACCCTACAATGAGCAGTTCTTC. Full variable domain (rest looked up from reference TRBV2 and TRBJ2-1): EPEVTQTPSHQVTQMGQEVILRCVPISNHLYFYWYRQILGQKVEFLVSFYNNEISEKSEIFDDQFSVERPDGSNFTLKIRSTKLEDSAMYFCARYGVTSGERPYNEQFFGPGTRLTVL.

This chain connects TRBV6-2 or TRBV6-3 to TRBJ2-3, with 10 bases identical to TRBD1. The J segment lost 2 bases and the V segment lost 8 bases, leaving 16 bases of the junction unmatched. Germline assignment: CDR1 MNHEY and CDR2 SVGEGT. This CDR3 is built from 18 residues. CDR3 sequence: CASLSKGRQGAITDTQYF. DNA for the CDR3: TGTGCCAGCCTTTCTAAAGGGCGACAGGGGGCCATCACAGATACGCAGTATTTT.

This chain links TRBV19 with TRBJ1-3, with 8 nucleotides matching TRBD1. CDR1 is LNHDA and CDR2 is SQIVND in the germline V gene (reference sequence). The CDR3 runs to 16 residues. J lost 0 bases, V lost 3 bases, and 4 bases had no gene match. The CDR3 DNA reads TGTGCCAGTAGTATGGGACAGGTCTTCTCTGGAAACACCATATATTTT. It codes for CASSMGQVFSGNTIYF.

The V gene is TRBV3-1, the J gene TRBJ2-1; TRBD2 agrees at 8 bases. V was clipped by 4 bases and J by 0 bases; unmatched bases: 14. The CDR3 covers 19 residues. Germline V lookup: CDR1 LGHDT, CDR2 YNNKEL (reference sequence). In nucleotides, the CDR3 is TGTGCCAGCAGCCCAGGACAGAGCGGGGGTTTAATCTCCTACAATGAGCAGTTCTTC. This encodes CASSPGQSGGLISYNEQFF.

The V gene is TRBV5-1, the J gene TRBJ2-7; 8 bases align to TRBD1. The CDR3 totals 13 residues. V lost 4 bases and J lost 5; bases outside the gene matches: 5. Germline assignment: CDR1 SGHRS and CDR2 YFSETQ. The CDR3 spells CASSPGQENEQYF. The CDR3, as DNA: TGCGCCAGCAGCCCGGGACAGGAAAACGAGCAGTACTTC.

The genes are TRBV6-6 and TRBJ1-2; D call uncertain. The germline V and J ends were trimmed by 0 bases and 3 bases, with 8 bases remaining between them. Germline V gene sequence: CDR1 MNHNY, CDR2 SVGAGI (reference sequence). This CDR3 is built from 14 residues. This CDR3 reads CASSYSPTDYGYTF. In nucleotides, the CDR3 is TGTGCCAGCAGTTACTCGCCTACCGACTATGGCTACACCTTC.

The chain combines TRBV10-3 with TRBJ1-6; 10 bases align to TRBD1. The CDR3 has 15 amino acids. Per the germline V gene, CDR1 is ENHRY and CDR2 is SYGVKD. Trimming at V came to 6 bases and at J to 5 bases, leaving 4 bases not matched to a gene. The CDR3 here is CAIRPGTGDNSPLHF. Here the CDR3 DNA reads TGTGCCATCAGACCCGGGACAGGGGATAATTCACCCCTCCACTTT.

This clonotype showed up just a few times. The genes are TRBV6-1 and TRBJ2-3; possible D gene TRBD2, 5 bases. The CDR3 has 12 amino acids. Per the germline V gene, CDR1 is MNHNS and CDR2 is SASEGT. Trimming shortened V by 5 bases and J by 10 bases, and 13 bases separated the two germline ends. The CDR3 DNA sequence: TGTGCCAGCAGTTACGAGGGCCCAGCGCAGTATTTT. This codes for CASSYEGPAQYF.

On this clonotype: One junction end does not reproduce the germline sequence, and a read error may be involved. The chain links TRBV3-1 to TRBJ2-5; TRBD1 agrees at 9 bases. Germline loops: CDR1 LGHDT, CDR2 YNNKEL (reference sequence). There are 19 residues in the CDR3. Here the CDR3 DNA reads TGTGCCAGCGGCCAGCGGGGTGGACAGGGGCTACAAGTTCTGGAGACCCAGTACTTC. Its protein is CASGQRGGQGLQVLETQYF.

This clonotype appeared a few times. This chain connects TRBV10-3 to TRBJ2-5, with TRBD2 matching 12 bases. Germline-derived CDR1 and CDR2 are ENHRY and SYGVKD. The junction had 4 bases not matched to a gene; V was cut back by 6 bases and J by 5 bases. The length of the CDR3 is 14 residues. CDR3 residues: CAIRRLAGEETQYF. The DNA for the CDR3 is TGTGCCATCAGAAGACTAGCGGGGGAGGAGACCCAGTACTTC.

This clonotype was recorded many times. One end of the junction fails to match germline, which may point to a read error. The V call is TRBV7-9, the J call TRBJ2-6; D uncertain. From germline, CDR1 is SEHNR and CDR2 FQNEAQ (reference sequence). CDR3 length: 15 amino acids. DNA of the CDR3: TGTGCCAGCAGTTTAGGTCCCTCTGGGGCCAACGTCCTGACTTTC. This sequence encodes CASSLGPSGANVLTF. The whole variable domain, remainder taken from reference TRBV7-9 and TRBJ2-6, is DTGVSQNPRHKITKRGQNVTFRCDPISEHNRLYWYRQTLGQGPEFLTYFQNEAQLEKSRLLSDRFSAERPKGSFSTLEIQRTEQGDSAMYLCASSLGPSGANVLTFGAGSRLTVL.